These 7 T cell receptor beta chains originate from one sample sequenced in a study of radiation and T cells in renal cell carcinoma. Documented time point: baseline pretreatment blood. Treatment here: 15 Gy SBRT to primary tumor, nephrectomy 4 weeks later. Libraries were prepared by immunoSEQ multiplex PCR; TCRdb keeps only in-frame clonotypes and omits some of them. The sample consists of 150,000 or so clones, about 88% of them appearing once. Here the sequenced sample was blood, taken from a patient whose treatment included radiotherapy and nephrectomy. These receptors all come from a woman aged 70-85 years with renal cell carcinoma.

The CDR3 loop reads CASEGAGGPYNEQFF. The DNA for the CDR3 is TGTGCCAGCGAAGGAGCGGGGGGTCCCTACAATGAGCAGTTCTTC. The chain links TRBV5-5 to TRBJ2-1; 9 nucleotides agree with TRBD2. Germline CDR1 and CDR2: SGHKS and YYEKEE (reference sequence). J was trimmed by 2 bases and V by 7 bases; bases with no gene match: 7. The CDR3 loop spans 15 amino acids.

The chain has TRBV4-2 and TRBJ1-3, with D unclear. Germline V lookup: CDR1 LGHNA, CDR2 YNFKEQ. There are 18 residues in the CDR3. V was clipped by 0 bases and J by 3 bases, with 18 bases between them. CDR3 DNA: TGTGCCAGCAGCCAAGATCCGAGAGGCGGGTCGGGTGGAAACACCATATATTTT. This encodes CASSQDPRGGSGGNTIYF.

The rearrangement joins TRBV7-2 to TRBJ1-1; no firm D call. The V end was cut by 6 bases, the J end by 0 bases, with 14 bases between. CDR3 length: 15 amino acids. Looked up from germline, CDR1 is SGHTA and CDR2 is FQGNSA. The CDR3 reads CASRPDAPVNTEAFF. CDR3 nucleotides: TGTGCCAGCAGGCCGGATGCCCCGGTGAACACTGAAGCTTTCTTT.

This rearrangement joins TRBV19 to TRBJ1-5; no definite D call. The germline V and J ends were trimmed by 1 base and 7 bases, with 14 bases remaining between them. CDR1 and CDR2 from the germline V gene are LNHDA and SQIVND (reference sequence). This CDR3 comprises 15 residues. The CDR3 protein is CASSIAGRQIQPQHF. The CDR3, as DNA: TGTGCCAGTAGTATAGCGGGGAGACAAATACAGCCCCAGCATTTT.

The gene calls are TRBV6-1 and TRBJ1-2, with TRBD1 matching 7 bases. Germline V gene sequence: CDR1 MNHNS, CDR2 SASEGT. This CDR3 contains 14 residues. Trimming at V came to 1 base and at J to 8 bases, leaving 7 bases not matched to a gene. The CDR3 DNA reads TGTGCCAGCAGTGAAGAGACAGGGTCAGGAGGCTACACCTTC. Amino acid sequence: CASSEETGSGGYTF.

The rearrangement links TRBV5-1 to TRBJ1-5; D might be TRBD1 (5 bases). The CDR3 contains 13 residues. Per the germline V gene, CDR1 is SGHRS and CDR2 is YFSETQ. Trimming took off 4 bases at V and 9 bases at J, with 14 bases between the two ends. The CDR3 spells CASSMDGGRPQHF. For the CDR3, the DNA is TGCGCCAGCAGCATGGACGGGGGGAGGCCCCAGCATTTT.

To note about this clone: The same CDR3 arises from other DNA sequences in this sample as well. The chain is built from TRBV6-1 and TRBJ1-2; perhaps TRBD1 as D (6 bases). From germline, CDR1 is MNHNS and CDR2 SASEGT. The germline V and J ends were trimmed by 0 bases and 4 bases, with 9 bases remaining between them. The CDR3 is made up of 14 amino acids. CDR3 loop: CASSEAGGGYGYTF. CDR3 DNA sequence: TGTGCCAGCAGTGAAGCGGGGGGCGGCTATGGCTACACCTTC.